This T cell receptor beta chain was captured in a study of cytomegalovirus exposure and HLA in healthy donors. Whole-study results and caveats: The study put 160 or so TCR beta chains on its list as cytomegalovirus-associated.

The donors belonged to the approximately 130-subject validation cohort, separate from the roughly 650-subject first cohort. Details on this clone: The target antigen is unknown.

The CDR3 runs 15 residues. J was trimmed by 7 bases and V by 4 bases; bases with no gene match: 10. CDR1 is MNHEY, CDR2 SMNVEV, per germline (reference sequence). TCRdb keeps only in-frame clones here, not all; method: immunoSEQ multiplex PCR. Among about 250,000 clones listed, roughly nine tenths were seen once. The specimen sequenced was PBMCs. The rearrangement links TRBV27 to TRBJ2-3; 8 bases agree with TRBD2. The receptor was derived from a man between 18 and 35 years old in good health and CMV-seropositive. CDR3 protein: CASSSLGSGSNTQYF. The CDR3 region has the DNA TGTGCCAGCAGTTCGCTGGGGAGCGGGAGTAATACGCAGTATTTT.